Described below is a single T cell receptor beta chain sequence and its context. This clone was seen a single time. No cognate antigen has been identified for it. The sample holds no much larger clone one base away, and base qualities are not on file. These data belong to a study of blood T cell repertoires in COVID-19 (dated by TCRdb to between 2020 and 2021). Background on the whole study: Samples from collaborators originated in the United States, Italy and Spain and spanned both the acute and convalescent phases of COVID-19. The prospective study material was composed of cDNA or gDNA derived from T cells, B-cell-depleted T cells, or PBMCs. Subjects who had been exposed to COVID-19, were actively infected with it, or had recovered from it provided the deeply sampled blood TCRbeta repertoires that made up the dataset. The repertoires were released in a freely available public database intended as a resource for research on the immune response to SARS-CoV-2. Samples were obtained from the ongoing ImmuneRACE study (first 160 participants) and from 1,000 to 1,500 subjects provided by 6 global collaborators. Sample metadata almost always included a de-identified subject ID, COVID-19 status, age in years and sex. Where available, HLA class I and class II types were taken from metadata supplied by the sample provider and were not determined by assay-based typing. Study-wide conclusions, independent of this receptor: The amount of clinical and demographic metadata varied by source and participant and was provided uncurated.

TCRbeta CDR3 regions were amplified from genomic DNA using the immunoSEQ Assay, a bias-controlled multiplex PCR. The authors' pipeline ran thus. The number of nucleated cells in each sample was estimated by amplification of reference gene primers within the assay. To quantify the absolute abundance of each unique TCRbeta CDR3 rearrangement, sequence reads were collapsed and filtered. For each sample, productive Simpson clonality was calculated by taking the square root of Simpson's diversity index across productive rearrangements. TCRdb limited this immuneACCESS table to in-frame rearrangements with V and J called. A share of clones is missing; checked studies link under half to unresolved V genes, and the rest is unexplained. That table is the source of V, J and clone size, and D and trimming were worked out from the DNA. For this sample there are around 72,000 clones; more than 75% appear just once. The ten largest clones capture roughly a tenth of the sample.

Each collaborating institution followed its own protocols to collect whole blood in K2EDTA tubes. For TCRbeta analysis, collaborator samples were shipped as frozen whole blood, as isolated PBMCs, or as DNA extracted from either sample type. Sample: peripheral blood. The clonotype originates from a man between 65 and 85 years old with active or convalescent COVID-19.

The CDR3 here reads CASSLQAPLGAFF. The nucleotide sequence is given as TGTGCCAGCAGCCTACAGGCTCCACTGGGAGCTTTCTTT. Recombination linked TRBV28 to TRBJ1-1; TRBD1 could be the D gene, as 5 bases match. The germline V gene provides CDR1 MDHEN and CDR2 SYDVKM. The V end loses 6 bases and the J end loses 10 bases, and a stretch of 18 bases separates them. From the cysteine through the phenylalanine, the CDR3 covers 13 amino acids. The CDR3 DNA has 39 bases and is translated from base 1.